This T cell receptor (beta chain) was retrieved from a study of T cell clusters in autoimmune cytopenias. Each sample's input was approximately 0.25 ug genomic DNA, some 38,000 genome equivalents. TRB was amplified by touch-down multiplex PCR, primer pools A and B combined. TCRdb reanalyzed the multiplex PCR reads, giving one entry per CDR3 protein sequence and no DNA. Here the sample table reports about 1,000 distinct CDR3 sequences. In terms of frequency, this clonotype is large. CDR1 is SGHDT and CDR2 is YYEEEE in the germline V gene. This CDR3 comprises 17 residues. These data were also reused for a study on T cell repertoires in aging, cancer and after chemotherapy. This second study notes: In healthy donors, age-related TCR diversity loss mainly reflected lost richness.

Sequenced: peripheral blood. This chain uses TRBV5-6 with TRBJ2-6. The receptor comes from a human donor in good health. CDR3 region: CASSLTPRNSGANVLTF.